Each of the 21 T cell receptor beta chains below was sequenced from the same sample in a study of T cells in Graves' hyperthyroidism and ophthalmopathy. Amplification targeted TCR beta CDR3 regions from RNA transcripts. Researchers ran a first-round RT-PCR on the TCR CDR3 using the HTBI primer set. TCRdb reprocessed the multiplex PCR reads via MiXCR and lists one record per CDR3 protein. The sample includes 300,000 to 400,000 distinct CDR3 sequences, around 13% seen only once; the top ten take around 23%. The sample taken for sequencing was blood. The receptors shown here come from a woman aged 25 to 39 with Graves' hyperthyroidism.

Ten or more counts support this clonotype. The chain is built from TRBV2 and TRBJ1-1; TRBD1 is a possible D gene (5 bases). Trimming removed 7 bases from V and 0 bases from J, with 12 bases in between. The CDR3 spans 14 residues. Germline values: CDR1 SNHLY, CDR2 FYNNEI. The CDR3 coding sequence is TGTGCCAGCATATACGGACACTTGAACACTGAAGCTTTCTTT. Translation gives CASIYGHLNTEAFF.

This clonotype was seen many times. The CDR3 DNA is TGTGCCAGCAGACAAAGCGGGGGGCGAAGAAATCAGCCCCAGCATTTT. This sequence encodes CASRQSGGRRNQPQHF. The gene calls are TRBV7-8 and TRBJ1-5, with a possible D match to TRBD1 (6 bases). Germline V gene data show CDR1 as SGHVS and CDR2 as FQNEAQ. Deletions cut 6 bases from V and 4 bases from J, with 19 bases between. This CDR3 comprises 16 residues.

This clonotype was recorded at least ten times. V and J are TRBV7-3 and TRBJ2-3, with a tentative D call TRBD2 (5 bases). There are 14 residues in the CDR3. Looked up from germline, CDR1 is SGHTA and CDR2 is FQGTGA. V was trimmed by 5 bases and J by 1 base, leaving 10 bases between them. The CDR3: CASSPRRGTDTQYF. The CDR3 nucleotides read TGTGCCAGCAGCCCGCGGCGGGGCACAGATACGCAGTATTTT. Variable domain in full (rest from reference TRBV7-3 and TRBJ2-3): GAGVSQTPSNKVTEKGKYVELRCDPISGHTALYWYRQSLGQGPEFLIYFQGTGAADDSGLPNDRFFAVRPEGSVSTLKIQRTERGDSAVYLCASSPRRGTDTQYFGPGTRLTVL.

As concerns this clonotype: A much more abundant neighbour one base away suggests this may be a read error. The chain joins TRBV11-2 to TRBJ2-3; 7 bases match TRBD1. CDR3 length: 15 residues. From germline, CDR1 is SGHAT and CDR2 FQNNGV. After removal of 5 bases from V and 2 bases from J, the junction contained 7 bases not matched to a gene. The CDR3 protein is CASSTGTAPTDTQYF. The CDR3 region has the DNA TGTGCCAGCAGCACAGGGACAGCCCCCACAGATACGCAGTATTTT. The full variable domain, rest sourced from reference TRBV11-2 and TRBJ2-3, is EAGVAQSPRYKIIEKRQSVAFWCNPISGHATLYWYQQILGQGPKLLIQFQNNGVVDDSQLPKDRFSAERLKGVDSTLKIQPAKLEDSAVYLCASSTGTAPTDTQYFGPGTRLTVL.

This clonotype showed up many times. The rearrangement links TRBV28 to TRBJ1-2, with D unresolved. The CDR3 spans 11 residues. Germline CDR1 is MDHEN and CDR2 is SYDVKM. Between the trimmed V and J ends, which lost 5 bases and 4 bases, there was a span of 5 bases. CDR3 amino acids: CASSHSYGYTF. The CDR3 nucleotides read TGTGCCAGCAGTCATTCCTATGGCTACACCTTC.

The table lists this clonotype with a few counts. The J gene is TRBJ1-2, the V gene TRBV5-4; TRBD1 might be the D (5 bases). The germline gives CDR1 SGHNT, CDR2 YYREEE (reference sequence). V lost 1 base and J lost 0, with 13 bases in between. This CDR3 region has 16 residues. CDR3: CASSLPRGEANYGYTF. The CDR3 DNA is TGTGCCAGCAGCTTGCCACGAGGGGAGGCTAACTATGGCTACACCTTC.

This clonotype has ten or more counts. This chain joins TRBV6-1 and TRBJ2-2; 7 bases are shared with TRBD1. This CDR3 has 18 residues. The germline V gene has CDR1 MNHNS and CDR2 SASEGT. J gave up 0 bases and V 6 bases, and 13 bases lay outside the gene matches. In nucleotides, the CDR3 is TGTGCCAGCAGGATAATACTCTACAGGGGACCGAACACCGGGGAGCTGTTTTTT. It specifies CASRIILYRGPNTGELFF.

This clonotype was detected ten times or more. This rearrangement joins TRBV12-3 or TRBV12-4 to TRBJ1-4; 10 bases are a match to TRBD1. The trim removed 4 bases at V and 8 bases at J, leaving 4 bases unmatched. The length of the CDR3 is 14 residues. The CDR3 loop reads CASSSTDRGEKLFF. The CDR3 DNA is TGTGCCAGCAGTTCAACGGACAGGGGGGAAAAACTGTTTTTT.

This sequence joins TRBV20-1 and TRBJ1-5, with D possibly being TRBD1 (5 bases). In germline, CDR1 is DFQATT, CDR2 SNEGSKA (reference sequence). The V gene lost 1 base and the J gene lost 2 bases, with 12 bases spanning the gap. CDR3 length: 15 residues. The CDR3 spells CSARAGLTGNQPQHF. In DNA, the CDR3 is TGCAGTGCTAGAGCAGGGTTGACGGGCAATCAGCCCCAGCATTTT.

The rearrangement uses TRBV29-1 and TRBJ2-3, with 7 nucleotides matching TRBD1. V gave up 2 bases and J gave up 5 bases; unmatched junction bases: 4. Germline V gene sequence: CDR1 SQVTM, CDR2 ANQGSEA. This CDR3 region has 13 residues. The CDR3 coding sequence is TGCAGCGTTGAATACAGGGGCCGAGATACGCAGTATTTT. It is translated as CSVEYRGRDTQYF.

This clonotype was seen more than once but under ten times. The CDR3 nucleotides are TGTGCCACCAGCAGAGATCGGGGTGATCAGCCCCAGCATTTT. Its protein product is CATSRDRGDQPQHF. The genes are TRBV15 and TRBJ1-5; D is unclear. In germline, CDR1 is LNHNV, CDR2 YYDKDF (reference sequence). Trimming shortened V by 0 bases and J by 5 bases, and 8 bases separated the two germline ends. This CDR3 has 14 amino acids.

Comment on this clonotype: A read error is possible here, since a much larger clone lies one base away. This sequence joins TRBV3-1 and TRBJ1-1; possibly TRBD1 for D (5 bases). V lost 4 bases and J lost 0, with 9 bases in between. The CDR3 is 14 amino acids. The germline V gene encodes CDR1 LGHDT and CDR2 YNNKEL (reference sequence). CDR3 sequence reads: CASSPGTLNTEAFF. The CDR3 coding sequence is TGTGCCAGCAGCCCCGGGACCCTGAACACTGAAGCTTTCTTT.

This clonotype was seen a handful of times. The rearrangement uses TRBV7-9 and TRBJ2-7, with a possible D match to TRBD2 (6 bases). V was clipped by 1 base and J by 3 bases, with 13 bases between them. The CDR3 length is 15 residues. CDR1 SEHNR and CDR2 FQNEAQ come from the germline V gene (reference sequence). The CDR3 here is CASSLGGGRFYEQYF. The CDR3 coding sequence is TGTGCCAGCAGCTTAGGGGGAGGACGGTTCTACGAGCAGTACTTC.

CDR3 nucleotide sequence: TGTGCCAGCAGCTCTGGACTTCAGCAGTTCTTC. It encodes CASSSGLQQFF. This sequence joins TRBV11-2 and TRBJ2-1, with D perhaps TRBD2 (5 bases). Germline CDR1 SGHAT, CDR2 FQNNGV. Trimming cost V 4 bases and J 11 bases, with 9 bases left between them. This CDR3 is 11 amino acids long.

This chain uses TRBV12-3 or TRBV12-4 with TRBJ2-1; D gene ambiguous. The CDR3 has 11 residues. Trimming shortened V by 7 bases and J by 8 bases, and 9 bases separated the two germline ends. CDR3 nucleotides: TGTGCCAGCACCCGGTCGGATGAGCAGTTCTTC. Protein sequence: CASTRSDEQFF.

A remark on this clonotype: A much larger clone sits a single nucleotide away, making a read error possible. The V gene is TRBV24-1, the J gene TRBJ2-1; 7 nucleotides line up with TRBD1. In germline, CDR1 is KGHDR, CDR2 SFDVKD. The CDR3 sequence is 17 residues long. J was trimmed by 1 base and V by 6 bases; bases with no gene match: 11. The chain's CDR3 is CATSNNRDRESYNEQFF. The CDR3 DNA follows: TGTGCCACCAGTAACAACCGCGACAGGGAATCCTACAATGAGCAGTTCTTC.

J is TRBJ1-1 and V is TRBV25-1; 9 positions agree with TRBD1. CDR3 length: 14 residues. V trimming: 7 bases; J trimming: 4 bases; junction bases outside the gene matches: 7. Looked up from germline, CDR1 is MGHDK and CDR2 is SYGVNS. The CDR3 DNA sequence: TGTGCCAGCATGACGACAGGGGGGTCCACTGAAGCTTTCTTT. It specifies CASMTTGGSTEAFF.

The chain is built from TRBV12-3 or TRBV12-4 and TRBJ2-4; no reliable D call. The CDR3 is made up of 13 amino acids. V was pared by 1 base and J by 4 bases, with 5 bases between. The CDR3 DNA reads as TGTGCCAGCAGTTTAGTCCAAAAAAACATTCAGTACTTC. This encodes CASSLVQKNIQYF.

The chain carries TRBV19 and TRBJ2-7, with D hard to call. There are 13 residues in the CDR3. Per the germline V gene, CDR1 is LNHDA and CDR2 is SQIVND (reference sequence). The V end was cut by 6 bases, the J end by 2 bases, with 11 bases between. The CDR3 sequence is CASSKAGTYEQYF. The DNA for the CDR3 is TGTGCCAGTAGCAAAGCAGGAACCTACGAGCAGTACTTC.

The rearrangement uses TRBV6-1 and TRBJ2-6; D may be TRBD1 (7 bases). Per the germline V gene, CDR1 is MNHNS and CDR2 is SASEGT. The CDR3 spans 15 residues. V was clipped by 4 bases and J by 3 bases, with 10 bases between them. CDR3 sequence: CASSGGTVGANVLTF. For the CDR3, the DNA is TGTGCCAGCAGTGGCGGGACAGTTGGGGCCAACGTCCTGACTTTC.

This clonotype was detected only a few times. The gene calls are TRBV20-1 and TRBJ1-2; D is undetermined. The CDR3 sequence is 13 residues long. V lost 5 bases and J lost 2, with 12 bases in between. Germline V gives CDR1 DFQATT, CDR2 SNEGSKA (reference sequence). CDR3 sequence (DNA): TGCAGTGCTCCCTCAACTAGAAACTATGGCTACACCTTC. Translated, it gives CSAPSTRNYGYTF.